What follows are 32 T cell receptor beta chains derived from one specimen sequenced in a study of early stage breast cancer tumors. The table came from immunoSEQ multiplex PCR; TCRdb's copy has only in-frame clones and leaves some out. The repertoire holds several thousand clones, roughly 70% seen once, with roughly 7% in the top ten. Sequenced material: breast tumor tissue. These receptors were collected from a person aged 50 to 59 with breast cancer.

The rearrangement uses TRBV5-1 and TRBJ1-6, with 8 bases aligning to TRBD1. J gave up 5 bases and V 4 bases, and 8 bases lay outside the gene matches. CDR3 length: 16 residues. Germline-derived CDR1 and CDR2 are SGHRS and YFSETQ. The CDR3 protein is CASSLTGGRDNSPLHF. CDR3 DNA sequence: TGCGCCAGCAGCCTTACAGGGGGTAGGGATAATTCACCCCTCCACTTT.

The rearrangement joins TRBV10-3 to TRBJ1-4; 9 nucleotides line up with TRBD1. The CDR3 has 16 amino acids. Looked up from germline, CDR1 is ENHRY and CDR2 is SYGVKD. The V segment lost 5 bases and the J segment 8 bases; nucleotides outside the gene matches: 12. In nucleotides, the CDR3 is TGTGCCATCAGTCCAATTCTGGGACAGGGTATAGAAAAACTGTTTTTT. Residues: CAISPILGQGIEKLFF.

The gene calls are TRBV5-1 and TRBJ1-1, with 7 nucleotides matching TRBD1. The CDR3 has 13 amino acids. Germline V gives CDR1 SGHRS, CDR2 YFSETQ. Trimming cost V 5 bases and J 3 bases; bases outside gene matches: 4. CDR3: CASRITGDTEAFF. CDR3 coding DNA: TGCGCCAGCAGAATAACAGGGGACACTGAAGCTTTCTTT.

This clone is deemed medium-sized. The chain carries TRBV28 and TRBJ1-5; 10 bases line up with TRBD1. The germline CDR1 and CDR2 sequences are MDHEN and SYDVKM. Trimming at V came to 6 bases and at J to 7 bases, leaving 6 bases not matched to a gene. The CDR3 totals 14 residues. The CDR3 DNA reads as TGTGCCAGCAGGAAGACAGGGGGCCTCCAGCCCCAGCATTTT. Residues: CASRKTGGLQPQHF.

V gene TRBV10-2 combines with J gene TRBJ2-7; D is possibly TRBD2 (6 bases). The CDR3 has 12 amino acids. Germline loops: CDR1 WSHSY, CDR2 SAAADI. V lost 6 bases to trimming and J lost 3 bases, with 9 bases between them. Here the CDR3 DNA reads TGCGCCAGCAGGGGGACTTTCTACGAGCAGTACTTC. This encodes CASRGTFYEQYF.

The V call is TRBV29-1, the J call TRBJ2-3; D unclear. From germline, CDR1 is SQVTM and CDR2 ANQGSEA. The CDR3 length is 16 residues. V gave up 4 bases and J gave up 1 base, with 18 bases separating them. The chain's CDR3 is CSVALTAGSGTDTQYF. Here the CDR3 DNA reads TGCAGCGTTGCCTTGACGGCCGGCTCGGGCACAGATACGCAGTATTTT.

This clone was seen more than once but under ten times. The CDR3 loop reads CASSLNPALNEQFF. Written as DNA, the CDR3 is TGTGCCAGCAGCTTGAACCCAGCCCTCAATGAGCAGTTCTTC. V is TRBV5-6 and J is TRBJ2-1; D gene unclear. CDR1 is SGHDT, CDR2 YYEEEE, per germline. Between the trimmed V and J ends, which lost 1 base and 6 bases, there was a span of 11 bases. The CDR3 loop spans 14 amino acids.

V is TRBV5-1 and J is TRBJ2-4, with 10 bases identical to TRBD1. Losses at the gene ends were 4 bases for V and 7 bases for J; bases not matched to a gene: 14. The V gene's germline CDR1 is SGHRS and CDR2 YFSETQ. This CDR3 is built from 17 residues. The CDR3 nucleotides read TGCGCCAGCAGCCCAAAAATTGATGGGACAGGGGTTAACATTCAGTACTTC. Protein sequence: CASSPKIDGTGVNIQYF.

This clone came up a few times. The chain joins TRBV2 to TRBJ1-5; D unresolved. In germline, CDR1 is SNHLY, CDR2 FYNNEI. V was pared by 3 bases and J by 5 bases, with 8 bases between. This CDR3 spans 13 amino acids. The DNA for the CDR3 is TGTGCCAGCAGTGACGGGGTCCATCAGCCCCAGCATTTT. Protein sequence: CASSDGVHQPQHF.

This clone was seen a handful of times. The chain employs TRBV11-2 and TRBJ2-7, with D uncertain. Germline V gene lookup returns CDR1 SGHAT and CDR2 FQNNGV. The CDR3 extends over 13 amino acids. Trimming removed 4 bases at V and 3 bases at J, with 10 bases between. CDR3 region: CASSYLRGYEQYF. CDR3 coding DNA: TGTGCCAGCAGCTACCTAAGAGGCTACGAGCAGTACTTC.

This clone was seen a few times. The chain combines TRBV5-6 with TRBJ2-1; D may be TRBD1 (5 bases). Trimming cost V 3 bases and J 2 bases, with 12 bases left between them. This CDR3 spans 15 amino acids. Germline CDR1 SGHDT, CDR2 YYEEEE. For the CDR3, the DNA is TGTGCCAGCAGCTCCACAGGTAGCCCCTACAATGAGCAGTTCTTC. Translation: CASSSTGSPYNEQFF. The whole variable domain, filled in from reference TRBV5-6 and TRBJ2-1, reads DAGVTQSPTHLIKTRGQQVTLRCSPKSGHDTVSWYQQALGQGPQFIFQYYEEEERQRGNFPDRFSGHQFPNYSSELNVNALLLGDSALYLCASSSTGSPYNEQFFGPGTRLTVL.

The chain uses TRBV5-6 and TRBJ2-2, with TRBD2 matching 10 bases. The J segment lost 3 bases and the V segment lost 3 bases, leaving 8 bases of the junction unmatched. Per the germline V gene, CDR1 is SGHDT and CDR2 is YYEEEE. The CDR3 spans 17 residues. CDR3 protein: CASSWIGLAEYTGELFF. In DNA, the CDR3 is TGTGCCAGCAGCTGGATCGGACTAGCGGAGTACACCGGGGAGCTGTTTTTT. Full variable domain (rest looked up from reference TRBV5-6 and TRBJ2-2): DAGVTQSPTHLIKTRGQQVTLRCSPKSGHDTVSWYQQALGQGPQFIFQYYEEEERQRGNFPDRFSGHQFPNYSSELNVNALLLGDSALYLCASSWIGLAEYTGELFFGEGSRLTVL.

V and J are TRBV5-6 and TRBJ2-5, with 10 bases matching TRBD2. V was pared by 0 bases and J by 4 bases, with 9 bases of the junction left unmatched. Per germline, CDR1 SGHDT and CDR2 YYEEEE. The CDR3 has 17 residues. CDR3 in DNA: TGTGCCAGCAGCTTGGAGCTCCTAGCGGGAGTAAGAGAGACCCAGTACTTC. It specifies CASSLELLAGVRETQYF.

This clone was observed once. This sequence joins TRBV4-3 and TRBJ2-7; D remains unclear. CDR1 and CDR2 (germline): LGHNA, YSLEER. Trimming stripped 0 bases from V and 9 bases from J, with 15 bases between. The CDR3 totals 14 residues. The CDR3 DNA is TGCGCCAGCAGCCAAGAACTACACACACTGCGGCAGTACTTC. Translation gives CASSQELHTLRQYF.

The CDR3: CASSDITGWSTQPQHF. In nucleotides, the CDR3 is TGTGCCAGCAGTGATATAACAGGGTGGAGTACTCAGCCCCAGCATTTT. The genes are TRBV6-1 and TRBJ1-5, with a weak D call TRBD1 (6 bases). This CDR3 has 16 residues. Looked up from germline, CDR1 is MNHNS and CDR2 is SASEGT. The germline V and J ends were trimmed by 3 bases and 6 bases, with 18 bases remaining between them.

The V gene is TRBV28, the J gene TRBJ1-4; maybe TRBD1 (6 bases). The CDR3 spans 16 residues. Trimming removed 5 bases from V and 0 bases from J, with 13 bases in between. The germline CDR1 and CDR2 sequences are MDHEN and SYDVKM. As DNA, the CDR3 is TGTGCCAGCAGTCGCGGACAGACGGCAACTAATGAAAAACTGTTTTTT. It translates to CASSRGQTATNEKLFF. Based on the CDR3 plus reference TRBV28 and TRBJ1-4, the full variable domain is DVKVTQSSRYLVKRTGEKVFLECVQDMDHENMFWYRQDPGLGLRLIYFSYDVKMKEKGDIPEGYSVSREKKERFSLILESASTNQTSMYLCASSRGQTATNEKLFFGSGTQLSVL.

The sample holds a few counts of this clone. The V and J genes are TRBV28 and TRBJ1-1, with D perhaps matching TRBD1 (6 bases). V dropped 3 bases and J dropped 2 bases, with 10 bases sitting between them. CDR1 and CDR2 (germline): MDHEN, SYDVKM. This CDR3 contains 14 residues. The CDR3, as DNA: TGTGCCAGCAGTTTCCGCGGGGGCAACACTGAAGCTTTCTTT. Translated, it gives CASSFRGGNTEAFF.

This chain links TRBV11-2 with TRBJ1-3; D is unresolved. CDR1 and CDR2 (germline): SGHAT, FQNNGV. The CDR3 contains 16 residues. V was clipped by 0 bases and J by 0 bases, with 9 bases between them. The CDR3 reads CASSLDLDRSGNTIYF. The CDR3 DNA reads TGTGCCAGCAGCTTAGACCTGGATCGCTCTGGAAACACCATATATTTT. The full variable domain, its missing parts supplied by reference TRBV11-2 and TRBJ1-3, is EAGVAQSPRYKIIEKRQSVAFWCNPISGHATLYWYQQILGQGPKLLIQFQNNGVVDDSQLPKDRFSAERLKGVDSTLKIQPAKLEDSAVYLCASSLDLDRSGNTIYFGEGSWLTVV.

The chain employs TRBV5-4 and TRBJ2-1, with 13 nucleotides matching TRBD2. Germline-derived CDR1 and CDR2 are SGHNT and YYREEE (reference sequence). The CDR3 has 16 amino acids. Losses at the gene ends were 4 bases for V and 6 bases for J; bases not matched to a gene: 7. The CDR3 is CASSPHTSGGANEQFF. CDR3 sequence (DNA): TGTGCCAGCAGCCCCCATACTAGCGGGGGGGCCAATGAGCAGTTCTTC.

The chain links TRBV7-2 to TRBJ2-5, with D maybe TRBD2 (6 bases). Germline assignment: CDR1 SGHTA and CDR2 FQGNSA. Trimming took off 1 base at V and 7 bases at J, with 16 bases between the two ends. The CDR3 length is 15 residues. CDR3 in amino acids: CASSLGDSGRGTQYF. In DNA, the CDR3 is TGTGCCAGCAGCTTAGGGGATTCGGGGCGGGGGACCCAGTACTTC.

The V and J genes are TRBV29-1 and TRBJ2-1; perhaps D is TRBD1 or TRBD2 (5 bases each). The CDR3 sequence is 14 residues long. V lost 4 bases, J lost 8 bases, and 18 bases lay in between. Germline-derived CDR1 and CDR2 are SQVTM and ANQGSEA. The CDR3 sequence is CSVGLRSGSDEQFF. The DNA for the CDR3 is TGCAGCGTTGGTCTGCGTTCAGGGAGCGATGAGCAGTTCTTC.

The CDR3 region is CASSILHQPPGELFF. The CDR3 DNA sequence: TGTGCCAGTAGTATCCTTCACCAGCCGCCCGGGGAGCTGTTTTTT. This chain connects TRBV19 to TRBJ2-2; D is uncertain. V dropped 3 bases and J dropped 6 bases, with 14 bases sitting between them. This CDR3 contains 15 residues. CDR1 and CDR2 from the germline V gene are LNHDA and SQIVND (reference sequence).

The rearrangement links TRBV5-4 to TRBJ2-1, with D tentatively TRBD1 (6 bases). CDR1 and CDR2 from the germline V gene are SGHNT and YYREEE (reference sequence). This CDR3 is built from 17 residues. The ends were cut back, 2 bases at V and 6 bases at J, with 21 bases in the middle. As DNA, the CDR3 is TGTGCCAGCAGCTTCAGCCTTACAGGGTGGCGTTGCAATGAGCAGTTCTTC. Protein product: CASSFSLTGWRCNEQFF.

V gene TRBV27 combines with J gene TRBJ2-7; maybe TRBD2 (5 bases). V was clipped by 6 bases and J by 4 bases, with 16 bases between them. This CDR3 has 14 residues. CDR1 is MNHEY and CDR2 is SMNVEV in the germline V gene (reference sequence). CDR3 DNA: TGTGCCAGCAGATGGGGTGCCTCGGGGTACGAGCAGTACTTC. This encodes CASRWGASGYEQYF.

DNA of the CDR3: TGTGCCAGCAGCCAAGTAGCGGGGGGCCCCCATGAGCAGTTCTTC. This translates into CASSQVAGGPHEQFF. This sequence joins TRBV14 and TRBJ2-1; 10 bases fit TRBD2. Germline trimming cut 1 base from V and 8 bases from J; bases unmatched to any gene: 5. Germline assignment: CDR1 SGHDN and CDR2 FVKESK. The CDR3 totals 15 residues.

V gene TRBV9 combines with J gene TRBJ1-2, with 7 bases aligning to TRBD1. The CDR3 totals 13 residues. V shed 2 bases and J 4 bases; nucleotides not matched to a gene: 2. Germline CDR1 SGDLS, CDR2 YYNGEE. The CDR3 DNA reads TGTGCCAGCAGCGTCGACAGGGCCTATGGCTACACCTTC. Translation gives CASSVDRAYGYTF.

This chain links TRBV19 with TRBJ2-3; D call uncertain. This CDR3 spans 11 amino acids. Germline loops: CDR1 LNHDA, CDR2 SQIVND (reference sequence). V shed 3 bases and J shed 6 bases, with 4 bases lying between them. The DNA for the CDR3 is TGTGCCAGTAGTATCGGGGATACGCAGTATTTT. Residues: CASSIGDTQYF.

The chain uses TRBV27 and TRBJ2-2, with D possibly TRBD1 on 5 matching bases. The germline V gene encodes CDR1 MNHEY and CDR2 SMNVEV (reference sequence). The CDR3 is 15 residues long. The germline V and J ends were trimmed by 8 bases and 3 bases, with 16 bases remaining between them. CDR3 DNA sequence: TGTGCCAGCGGCTCGGACACCTTTGACACCGGGGAGCTGTTTTTT. It encodes CASGSDTFDTGELFF.

The DNA of the CDR3 is TGCGCCAGCAGCTTGGCCGGGAGCACAAGGGGCTCCTACAATGAGCAGTTCTTC. It encodes CASSLAGSTRGSYNEQFF. V is TRBV5-1 and J is TRBJ2-1, with D tentatively TRBD2 (6 bases). The V gene's germline CDR1 is SGHRS and CDR2 YFSETQ. CDR3 size: 18 residues. The V end was cut by 0 bases, the J end by 0 bases, with 16 bases between.

This chain joins TRBV9 and TRBJ2-5, with D perhaps TRBD1 (6 bases). Per the germline V gene, CDR1 is SGDLS and CDR2 is YYNGEE. The CDR3 length is 14 residues. The V and J ends lost 0 bases and 3 bases respectively, with 9 bases between them. CDR3 amino acids: CASSVDYREETQYF. In nucleotides, the CDR3 is TGTGCCAGCAGCGTAGACTACAGGGAAGAGACCCAGTACTTC.

The chain links TRBV29-1 to TRBJ1-1; the D gene is possibly TRBD1 (5 bases). V was trimmed by 5 bases and J by 5 bases, leaving 18 bases between them. In germline, CDR1 is SQVTM, CDR2 ANQGSEA. The CDR3 consists of 14 residues. In nucleotides, the CDR3 is TGCAGCGTTTGGGTCTCAGGGCGAGGTACTGAAGCTTTCTTT. Translated, it gives CSVWVSGRGTEAFF.

This clone was seen more than once but under ten times. The chain employs TRBV4-2 and TRBJ2-7; 11 positions match TRBD2. The CDR3 is 16 amino acids. V was clipped by 0 bases and J by 4 bases; unmatched bases: 5. Germline V lookup: CDR1 LGHNA, CDR2 YNFKEQ. The CDR3 DNA sequence: TGTGCCAGCAGCCAAGATCCTAGCGGGAGGAAGTACGAGCAGTACTTC. Its protein product is CASSQDPSGRKYEQYF.